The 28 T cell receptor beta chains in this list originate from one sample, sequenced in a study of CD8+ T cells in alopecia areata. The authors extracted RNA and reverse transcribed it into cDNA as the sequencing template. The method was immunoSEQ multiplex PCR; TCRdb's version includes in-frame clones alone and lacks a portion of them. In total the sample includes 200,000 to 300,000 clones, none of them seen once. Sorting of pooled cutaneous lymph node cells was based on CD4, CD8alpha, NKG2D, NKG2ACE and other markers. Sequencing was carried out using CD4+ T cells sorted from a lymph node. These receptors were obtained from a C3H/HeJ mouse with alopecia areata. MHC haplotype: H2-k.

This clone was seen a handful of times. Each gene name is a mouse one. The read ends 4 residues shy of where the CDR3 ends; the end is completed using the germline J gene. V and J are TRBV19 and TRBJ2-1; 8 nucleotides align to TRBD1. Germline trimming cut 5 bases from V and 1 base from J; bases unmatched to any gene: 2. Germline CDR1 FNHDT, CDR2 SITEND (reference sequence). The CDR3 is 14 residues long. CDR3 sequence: CASRGTGNYAEQFF. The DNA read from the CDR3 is TGTGCCAGCAGGGGGACAGGAAACTATGCT. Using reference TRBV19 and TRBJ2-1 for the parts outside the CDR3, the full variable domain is GGIITQTPKFLIGQEGQKLTLKCQQNFNHDTMYWYRQDSGKGLRLIYYSITENDLQKGDLSEGYDASREKKSSFSLTVTSAQKNEMAVFLCASRGTGNYAEQFFGPGTRLTVL.

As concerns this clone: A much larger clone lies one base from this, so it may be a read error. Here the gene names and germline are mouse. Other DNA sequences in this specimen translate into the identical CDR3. CDR3 amino acids: CASRGTDYEQYF. The sequenced CDR3 bases are TGTGCCAGCAGGGGGACAGACTAT. The V and J genes are TRBV13-3 and TRBJ2-7, with TRBD1 identical over 7 bases. The CDR3 is cut off 4 residues early in the read; its end comes from the germline J gene. The CDR3 loop spans 12 amino acids. Losses at the gene ends were 5 bases for V and 3 bases for J; bases not matched to a gene: 2. Germline V gene sequence: CDR1 NNHDY, CDR2 SYVADS.

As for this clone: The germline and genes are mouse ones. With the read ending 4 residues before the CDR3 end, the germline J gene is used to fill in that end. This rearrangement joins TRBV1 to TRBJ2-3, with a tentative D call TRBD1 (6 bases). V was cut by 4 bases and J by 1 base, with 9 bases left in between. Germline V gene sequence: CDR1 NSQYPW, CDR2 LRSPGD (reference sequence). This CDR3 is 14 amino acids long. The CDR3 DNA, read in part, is TGCACCTGCAGTGGACACAGGGGTGCAGAA. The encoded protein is CTCSGHRGAE. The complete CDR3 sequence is CTCSGHRGAETLYF.

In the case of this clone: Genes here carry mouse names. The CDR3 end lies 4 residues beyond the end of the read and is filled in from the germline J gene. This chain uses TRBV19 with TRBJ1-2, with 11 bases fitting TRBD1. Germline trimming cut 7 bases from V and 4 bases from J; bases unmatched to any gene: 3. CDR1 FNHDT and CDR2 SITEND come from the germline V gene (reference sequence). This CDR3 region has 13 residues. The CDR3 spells CASSDRGPSDYTF. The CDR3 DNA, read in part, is TGTGCCAGCTCGGACAGGGGGCCCTCC.

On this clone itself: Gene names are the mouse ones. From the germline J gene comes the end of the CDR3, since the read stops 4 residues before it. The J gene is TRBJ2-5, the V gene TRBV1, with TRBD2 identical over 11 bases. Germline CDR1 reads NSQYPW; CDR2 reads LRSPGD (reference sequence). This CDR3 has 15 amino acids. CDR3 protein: CTCSALLGGRDTQYF. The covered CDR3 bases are TGCACCTGCAGTGCCTTACTGGGGGGGCGAGAC. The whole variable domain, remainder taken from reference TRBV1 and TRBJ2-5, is VTLLEQNPRWRLVPRGQAVNLRCILKNSQYPWMSWYQQDLQKQLQWLFTLRSPGDKEVKSLPGADYLATRVTDTELRLQVANMSQGRTLYCTCSALLGGRDTQYFGPGTRLLVL.

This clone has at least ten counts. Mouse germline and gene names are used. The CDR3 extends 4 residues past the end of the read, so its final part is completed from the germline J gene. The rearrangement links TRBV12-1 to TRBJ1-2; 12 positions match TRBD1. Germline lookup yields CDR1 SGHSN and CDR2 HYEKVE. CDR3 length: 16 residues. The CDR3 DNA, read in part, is TGTGCCAGCTCTATCCGGGACAGGGGGCGCCGGTCC. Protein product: CASSIRDRGRRS. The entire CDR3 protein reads CASSIRDRGRRSDYTF. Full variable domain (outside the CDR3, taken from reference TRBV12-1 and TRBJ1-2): DSGVVQSPRHIIKEKGGRSVLTCIPISGHSNVVWYQQTLGKELKFLIQHYEKVERDKGFLPSRFSVQQFDDYHSEMNMSALELEDSAMYFCASSIRDRGRRSDYTFGSGTRLLVI.

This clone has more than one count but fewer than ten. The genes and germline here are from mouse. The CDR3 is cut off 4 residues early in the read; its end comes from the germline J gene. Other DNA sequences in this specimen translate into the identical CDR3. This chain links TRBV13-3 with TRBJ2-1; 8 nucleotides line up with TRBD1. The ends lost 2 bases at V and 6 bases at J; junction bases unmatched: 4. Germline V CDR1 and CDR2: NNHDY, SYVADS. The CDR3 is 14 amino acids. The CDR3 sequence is CASSDRGRGAEQFF. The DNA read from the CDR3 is TGTGCCAGCAGTGACAGGGGGCGCGGTGCT.

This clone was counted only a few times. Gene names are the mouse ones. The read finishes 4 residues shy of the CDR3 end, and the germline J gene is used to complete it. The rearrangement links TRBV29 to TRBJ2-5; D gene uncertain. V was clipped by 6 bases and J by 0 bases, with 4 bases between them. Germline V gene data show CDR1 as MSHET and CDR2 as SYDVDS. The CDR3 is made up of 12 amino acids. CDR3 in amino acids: CASSQNQDTQYF. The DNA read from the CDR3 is TGTGCTAGCAGCCAGAACCAAGAC.

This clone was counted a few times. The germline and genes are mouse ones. The CDR3 spells CTCSGPGDNAEQFF. CDR3 bases read: TGCACCTGCAGTGGTCCCGGGGACAATGCT. This chain uses TRBV1 with TRBJ2-1; tentatively, D is TRBD1 (6 bases). The read falls 4 residues short of the CDR3 end, and the missing part is taken from the germline J gene. The CDR3 has 14 amino acids. Germline V lookup: CDR1 NSQYPW, CDR2 LRSPGD (reference sequence). The V end was cut by 4 bases, the J end by 5 bases, with 12 bases between.

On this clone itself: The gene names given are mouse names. The CDR3 here is CASRPQGNYAEQFF. The CDR3 DNA, read in part, is TGTGCCAGCAGGCCACAGGGTAACTATGCT. V and J are TRBV19 and TRBJ2-1; D is possibly TRBD1 (6 bases). The DNA ends 4 residues before the CDR3 does, and the rest of the CDR3 is filled in from the germline J gene. The CDR3 is 14 amino acids. Germline CDR1 FNHDT, CDR2 SITEND (reference sequence). V dropped 5 bases and J dropped 0 bases, with 9 bases sitting between them.

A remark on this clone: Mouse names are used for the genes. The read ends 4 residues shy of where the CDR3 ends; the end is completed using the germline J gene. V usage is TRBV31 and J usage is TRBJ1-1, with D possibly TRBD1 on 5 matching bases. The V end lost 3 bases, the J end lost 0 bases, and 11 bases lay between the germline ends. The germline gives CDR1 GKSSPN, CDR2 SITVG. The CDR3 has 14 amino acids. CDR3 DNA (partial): TGTGCCTGGAGCCTACAGGTGTCAAACACA. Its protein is CAWSLQVSNT. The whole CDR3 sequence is CAWSLQVSNTEVFF. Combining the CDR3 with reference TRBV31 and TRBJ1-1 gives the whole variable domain AQTIHQWPVAEIKAVGSPLSLGCTIKGKSSPNLYWYWQATGGTLQQLFYSITVGQVESVVQLNLSASRPKDDQFILSTEKLLLSHSGFYLCAWSLQVSNTEVFFGKGTRLTVV.

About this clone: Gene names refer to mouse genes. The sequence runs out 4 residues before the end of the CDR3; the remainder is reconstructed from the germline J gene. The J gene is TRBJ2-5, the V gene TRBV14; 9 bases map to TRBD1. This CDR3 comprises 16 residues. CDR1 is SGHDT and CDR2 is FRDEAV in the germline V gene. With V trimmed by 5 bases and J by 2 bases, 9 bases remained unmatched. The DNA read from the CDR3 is TGTGCCAGCAGCCCCGGGACAGGGACCGTCCAAGAC. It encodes CASSPGTGTVQD. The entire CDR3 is CASSPGTGTVQDTQYF.

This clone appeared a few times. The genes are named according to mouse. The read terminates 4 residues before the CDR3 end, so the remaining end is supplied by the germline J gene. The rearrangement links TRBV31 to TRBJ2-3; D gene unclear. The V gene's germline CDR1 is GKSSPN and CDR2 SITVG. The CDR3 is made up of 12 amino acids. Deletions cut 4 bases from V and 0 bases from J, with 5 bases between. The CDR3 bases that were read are TGTGCCTGGAAACTTAGTGCAGAA. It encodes CAWKLSAE. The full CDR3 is CAWKLSAETLYF.

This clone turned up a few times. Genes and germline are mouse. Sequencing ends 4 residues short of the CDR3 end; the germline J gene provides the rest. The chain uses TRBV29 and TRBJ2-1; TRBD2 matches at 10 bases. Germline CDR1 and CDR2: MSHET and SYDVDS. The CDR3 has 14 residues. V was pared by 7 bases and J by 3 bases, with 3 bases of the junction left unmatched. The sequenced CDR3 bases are TGTGCTAGCACCAGGGACTGGGGCTATGCT. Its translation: CASTRDWGYA. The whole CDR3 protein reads CASTRDWGYAEQFF. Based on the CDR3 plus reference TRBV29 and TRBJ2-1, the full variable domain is DMKVTQMPRYLIKRMGENVLLECGQDMSHETMYWYRQDPGLGLQLIYISYDVDSNSEGDIPKGYRVSRKKREHFSLILDSAKTNQTSVYFCASTRDWGYAEQFFGPGTRLTVL.

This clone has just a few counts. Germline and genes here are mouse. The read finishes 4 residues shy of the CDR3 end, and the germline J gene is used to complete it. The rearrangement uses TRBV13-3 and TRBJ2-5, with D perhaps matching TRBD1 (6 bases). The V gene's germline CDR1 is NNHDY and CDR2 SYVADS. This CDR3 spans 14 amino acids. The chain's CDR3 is CASSDTGTKDTQYF. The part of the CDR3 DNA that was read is TGTGCCAGCAGTGATACCGGGACAAAAGAC.

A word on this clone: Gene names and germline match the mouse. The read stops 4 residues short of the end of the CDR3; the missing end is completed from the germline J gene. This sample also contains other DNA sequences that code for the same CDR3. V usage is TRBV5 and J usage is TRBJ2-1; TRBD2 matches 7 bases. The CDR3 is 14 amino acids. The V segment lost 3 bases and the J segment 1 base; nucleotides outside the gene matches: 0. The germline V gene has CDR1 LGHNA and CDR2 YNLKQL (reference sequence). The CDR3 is CASSHWGNYAEQFF. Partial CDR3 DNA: TGTGCCAGCAGCCACTGGGGGAACTATGCT.

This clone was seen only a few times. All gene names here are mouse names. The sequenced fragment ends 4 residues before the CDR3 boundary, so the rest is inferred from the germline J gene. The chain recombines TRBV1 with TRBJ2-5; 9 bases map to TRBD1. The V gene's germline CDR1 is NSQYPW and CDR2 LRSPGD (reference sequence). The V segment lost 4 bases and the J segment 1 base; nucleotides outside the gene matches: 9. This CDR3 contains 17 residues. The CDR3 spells CTCSVQGAGRDQDTQYF. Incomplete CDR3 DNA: TGCACCTGCAGTGTACAGGGGGCGGGGAGAGACCAAGAC.

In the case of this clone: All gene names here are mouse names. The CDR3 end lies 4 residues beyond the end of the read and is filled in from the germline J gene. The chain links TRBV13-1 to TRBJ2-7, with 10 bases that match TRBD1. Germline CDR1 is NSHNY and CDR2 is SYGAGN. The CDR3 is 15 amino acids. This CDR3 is CASSVPGTGVYEQYF. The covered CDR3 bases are TGTGCCAGCAGCGTTCCCGGGACAGGGGTTTAT.

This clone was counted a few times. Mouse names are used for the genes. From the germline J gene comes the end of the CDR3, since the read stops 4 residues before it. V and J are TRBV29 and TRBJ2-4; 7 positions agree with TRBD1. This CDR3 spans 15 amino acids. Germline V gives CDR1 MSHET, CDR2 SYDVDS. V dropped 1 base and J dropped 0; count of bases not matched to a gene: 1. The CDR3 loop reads CASSLYRGSQNTLYF. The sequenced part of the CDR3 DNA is TGTGCTAGCAGTTTATACAGGGGCAGTCAAAAC.

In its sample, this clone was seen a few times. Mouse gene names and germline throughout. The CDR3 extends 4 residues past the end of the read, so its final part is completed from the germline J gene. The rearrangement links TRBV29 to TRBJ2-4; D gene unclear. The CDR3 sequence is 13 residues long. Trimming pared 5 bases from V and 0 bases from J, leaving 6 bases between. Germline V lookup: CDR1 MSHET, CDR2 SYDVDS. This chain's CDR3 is CASSTQSQNTLYF. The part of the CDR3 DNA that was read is TGTGCTAGCAGTACACAGAGTCAAAAC.

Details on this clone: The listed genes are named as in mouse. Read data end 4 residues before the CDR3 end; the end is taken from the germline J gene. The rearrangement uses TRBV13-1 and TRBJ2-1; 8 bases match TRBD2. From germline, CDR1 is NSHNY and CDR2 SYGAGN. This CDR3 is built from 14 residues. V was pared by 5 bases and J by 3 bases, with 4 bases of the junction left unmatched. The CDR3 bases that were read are TGTGCCAGCAGACCTCTGGGGGGCTATGCT. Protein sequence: CASRPLGGYA. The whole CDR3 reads CASRPLGGYAEQFF.

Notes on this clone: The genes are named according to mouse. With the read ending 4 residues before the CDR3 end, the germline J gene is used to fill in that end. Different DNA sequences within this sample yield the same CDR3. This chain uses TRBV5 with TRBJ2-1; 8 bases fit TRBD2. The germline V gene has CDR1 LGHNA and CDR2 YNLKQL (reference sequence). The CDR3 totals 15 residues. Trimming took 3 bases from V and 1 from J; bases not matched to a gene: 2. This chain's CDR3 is CASSQRLGNYAEQFF. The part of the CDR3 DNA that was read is TGTGCCAGCAGCCAGCGACTGGGGAACTATGCT.

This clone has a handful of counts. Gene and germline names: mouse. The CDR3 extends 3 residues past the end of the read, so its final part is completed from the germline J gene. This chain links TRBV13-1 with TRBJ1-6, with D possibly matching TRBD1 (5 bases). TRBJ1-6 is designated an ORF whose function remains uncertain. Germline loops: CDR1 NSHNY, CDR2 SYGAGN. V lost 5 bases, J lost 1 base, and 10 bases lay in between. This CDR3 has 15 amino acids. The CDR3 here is CASRSGHSYNSPLYF. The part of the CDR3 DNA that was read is TGTGCCAGCAGGAGTGGACACTCCTATAATTCGCCC.

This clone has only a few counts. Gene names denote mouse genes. The CDR3 DNA, read in part, is TGTGCCAGCAAGGTCGGACTGGGGCTTTCT. This sequence encodes CASKVGLGLS. The full CDR3 reads CASKVGLGLSEQFF. This chain links TRBV19 with TRBJ2-1; 9 bases match TRBD2. Read sequence stops 4 residues before the CDR3 end, and the germline J gene provides the missing end. This CDR3 is built from 14 residues. Germline lookup yields CDR1 FNHDT and CDR2 SITEND (reference sequence).

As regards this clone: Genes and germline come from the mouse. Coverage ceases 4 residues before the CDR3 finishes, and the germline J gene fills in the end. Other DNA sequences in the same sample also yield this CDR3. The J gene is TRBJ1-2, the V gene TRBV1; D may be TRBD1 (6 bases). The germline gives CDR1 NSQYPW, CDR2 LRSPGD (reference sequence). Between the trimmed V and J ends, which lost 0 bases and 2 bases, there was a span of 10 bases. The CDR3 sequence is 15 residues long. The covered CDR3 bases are TGCACCTGCAGTGCAGATCTCAGGGGCAACTCC. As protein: CTCSADLRGNS. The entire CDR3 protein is CTCSADLRGNSDYTF. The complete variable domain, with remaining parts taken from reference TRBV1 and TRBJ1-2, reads VTLLEQNPRWRLVPRGQAVNLRCILKNSQYPWMSWYQQDLQKQLQWLFTLRSPGDKEVKSLPGADYLATRVTDTELRLQVANMSQGRTLYCTCSADLRGNSDYTFGSGTRLLVI.

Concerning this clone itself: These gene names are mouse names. The CDR3 is CATSDRDYNSPLYF. CDR3 bases read: TGTGCCACCTCGGACAGGGACTATAATTCGCCC. V is TRBV5 and J is TRBJ1-6; 8 positions match TRBD1. The CDR3 end lies 3 residues beyond the end of the read and is filled in from the germline J gene. TRBJ1-6 has ORF status, its function being uncertain. Per the germline V gene, CDR1 is LGHNA and CDR2 is YNLKQL (reference sequence). V shed 10 bases, J shed 3 bases, and the junction held 5 bases outside the gene matches. This CDR3 comprises 14 residues.

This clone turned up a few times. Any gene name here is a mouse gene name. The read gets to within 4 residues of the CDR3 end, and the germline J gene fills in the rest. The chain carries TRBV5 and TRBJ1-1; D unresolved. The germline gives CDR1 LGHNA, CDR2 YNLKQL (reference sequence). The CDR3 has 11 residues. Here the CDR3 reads CASSQQTEVFF. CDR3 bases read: TGTGCCAGCAGCCAACAGACA.

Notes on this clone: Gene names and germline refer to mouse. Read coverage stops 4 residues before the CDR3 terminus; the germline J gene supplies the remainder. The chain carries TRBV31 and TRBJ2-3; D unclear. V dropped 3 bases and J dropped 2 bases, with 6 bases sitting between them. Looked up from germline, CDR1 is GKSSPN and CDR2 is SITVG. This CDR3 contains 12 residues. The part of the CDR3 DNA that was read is TGTGCCTGGAGGCACAATGCAGAA. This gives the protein CAWRHNAE. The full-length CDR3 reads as CAWRHNAETLYF. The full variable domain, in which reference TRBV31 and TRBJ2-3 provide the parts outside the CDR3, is AQTIHQWPVAEIKAVGSPLSLGCTIKGKSSPNLYWYWQATGGTLQQLFYSITVGQVESVVQLNLSASRPKDDQFILSTEKLLLSHSGFYLCAWRHNAETLYFGSGTRLTVL.